This T cell receptor beta chain was captured in a study of regulatory T cells in long-lasting Graves disease. Study-level points and caveats: Peripheral blood was the sole material, not thyroid tissue.

The time point here: persistent/refractory GD, antithyroid drugs over 5 years with positive TRAb. The TCR library was made from RNA extracted from PBMCs. Patients with Graves' disease were diagnosed by American Thyroid Association guidelines. This clonotype was seen a handful of times. Its target is not known. Germline CDR1 and CDR2: MGHRA and YSYEKL. The CDR3 spans 17 residues. V shed 3 bases, J shed 5 bases, and the junction held 15 bases outside the gene matches. Arm-PCR with iRepertoire HTBI primers amplified the CDR3 regions for these TCR beta libraries. TCRdb fed the multiplex PCR reads into MiXCR, producing one record per CDR3 protein. The sample lists around 450,000 distinct CDR3 sequences, about 22% occurring once.

The chain links TRBV4-1 to TRBJ1-1; TRBD1 matches 7 bases. This receptor was obtained from a female donor with Graves disease. Material: peripheral blood mononuclear cells (PBMCs), obtained when the disease was refractory, from a patient treated with antithyroid drugs. CDR3 sequence: CASSQTKGGEVRTEAFF. The CDR3 DNA reads as TGCGCCAGCAGCCAGACCAAAGGGGGCGAGGTGAGGACTGAAGCTTTCTTT.